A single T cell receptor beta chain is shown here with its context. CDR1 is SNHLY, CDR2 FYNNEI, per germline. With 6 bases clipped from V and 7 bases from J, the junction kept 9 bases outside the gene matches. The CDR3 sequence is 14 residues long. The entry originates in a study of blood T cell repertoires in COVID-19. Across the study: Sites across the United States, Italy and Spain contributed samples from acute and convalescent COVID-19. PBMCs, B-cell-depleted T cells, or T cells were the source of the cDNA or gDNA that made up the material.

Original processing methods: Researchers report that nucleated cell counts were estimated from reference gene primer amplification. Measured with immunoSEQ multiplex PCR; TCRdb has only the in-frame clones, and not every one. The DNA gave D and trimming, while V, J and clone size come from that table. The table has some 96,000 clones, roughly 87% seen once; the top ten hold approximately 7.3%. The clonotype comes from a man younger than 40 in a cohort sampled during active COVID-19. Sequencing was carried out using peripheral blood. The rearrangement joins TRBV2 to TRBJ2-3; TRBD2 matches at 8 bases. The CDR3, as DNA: TGTGCCAGCAGCCCGGGACTAGTTCTATATACGCAGTATTTT. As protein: CASSPGLVLYTQYF.